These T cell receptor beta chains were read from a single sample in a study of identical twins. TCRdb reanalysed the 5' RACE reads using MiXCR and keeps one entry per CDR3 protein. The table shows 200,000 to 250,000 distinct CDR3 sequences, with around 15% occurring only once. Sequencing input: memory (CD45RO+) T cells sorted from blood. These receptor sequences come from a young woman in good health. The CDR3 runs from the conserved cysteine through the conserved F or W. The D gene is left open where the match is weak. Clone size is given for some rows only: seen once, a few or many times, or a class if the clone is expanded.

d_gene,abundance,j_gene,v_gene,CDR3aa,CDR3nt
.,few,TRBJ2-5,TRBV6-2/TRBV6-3,CATLTLGEREETQYF,TGTGCCACCCTTACCCTCGGAGAACGCGAAGAGACCCAGTACTTC
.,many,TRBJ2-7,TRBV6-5,CASSYGQNSYEQYF,TGTGCCAGCAGTTACGGCCAGAACTCCTACGAGCAGTACTTC
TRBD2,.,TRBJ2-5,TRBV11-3,CASRYGLAGGVQYF,TGTGCCAGCAGATACGGACTAGCGGGGGGTGTCCAGTACTTC
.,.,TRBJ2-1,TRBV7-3,CASSLGRTNEQFF,TGTGCCAGCAGCTTAGGCAGAACCAATGAGCAGTTCTTC
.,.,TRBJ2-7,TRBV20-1,CSARGGRNTYEQYF,TGCAGTGCTAGAGGGGGGAGAAATACCTACGAGCAGTACTTC
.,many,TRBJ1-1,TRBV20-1,CSAWAGGRTEAFF,TGCAGTGCCTGGGCGGGGGGACGCACTGAAGCTTTCTTT
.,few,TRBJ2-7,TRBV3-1,CASSHGRNYEQYF,TGTGCCAGCAGCCATGGGCGAAACTACGAGCAGTACTTC
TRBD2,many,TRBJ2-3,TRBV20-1,CSADETSGGSTDTQYF,TGCAGTGCCGACGAAACTAGCGGGGGGAGCACAGATACGCAGTATTTT
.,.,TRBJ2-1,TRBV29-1,CSVEGSGPVSNEQFF,TGCAGCGTTGAAGGGAGCGGGCCTGTCTCCAATGAGCAGTTCTTC
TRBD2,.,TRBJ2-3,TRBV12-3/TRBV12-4,CASSLDPSGSVGDTQYF,TGTGCCAGCAGTTTGGACCCCAGCGGGAGTGTTGGAGATACGCAGTATTTT
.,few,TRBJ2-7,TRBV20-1,CSARRQGSYEQYF,TGCAGTGCTAGACGTCAGGGCTCCTACGAGCAGTACTTC
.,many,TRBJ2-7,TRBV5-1,CASSLVGSAEQYF,TGCGCCAGCAGCTTGGTGGGGTCCGCCGAGCAGTACTTC
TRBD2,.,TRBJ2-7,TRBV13,CASSSQRTSDSYEQYF,TGTGCCAGCAGCTCTCAAAGGACTAGCGACTCCTACGAGCAGTACTTC
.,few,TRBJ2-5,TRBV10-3,CAIRSTETQYF,TGTGCCATCAGGAGTACAGAGACCCAGTACTTC
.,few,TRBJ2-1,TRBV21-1,CASSDYFKGEQFF,TGTGCCAGCAGCGACTACTTCAAGGGTGAGCAGTTCTTC
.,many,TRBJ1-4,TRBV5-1,CASSPTTNNEKLFF,TGCGCCAGCAGTCCGACAACTAATAATGAAAAACTGTTTTTT
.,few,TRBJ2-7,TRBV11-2,CASTTGIRNYEQYF,TGTGCCAGCACTACCGGGATCCGAAACTACGAGCAGTACTTC
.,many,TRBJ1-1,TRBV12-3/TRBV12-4,CASIRGYWSEAFF,TGTGCCAGCATCCGAGGGTATTGGTCTGAAGCTTTCTTT
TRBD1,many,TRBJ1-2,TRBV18,CASSRQGGYGYTF,TGTGCCAGCTCACGACAGGGAGGCTATGGCTACACCTTC
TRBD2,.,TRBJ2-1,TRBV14,CASSQVSGSGSYNEQFF,TGTGCCAGCAGCCAAGTCAGCGGGAGTGGCTCCTACAATGAGCAGTTCTTC
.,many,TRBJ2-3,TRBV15,CATSGGTDTQYF,TGTGCCACCTCGGGAGGCACAGATACGCAGTATTTT
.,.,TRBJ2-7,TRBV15,CATSRDPIYEQYF,TGTGCCACCAGCAGAGACCCCATCTACGAGCAGTACTTC
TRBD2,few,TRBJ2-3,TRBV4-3,CASSQDFAGVKDTQYF,TGCGCCAGCAGCCAAGATTTTGCGGGGGTTAAGGATACGCAGTATTTT
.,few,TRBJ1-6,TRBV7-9,CASSSTDLYYSPLHF,TGTGCCAGCAGCTCGACGGACCTTTATTATTCACCCCTCCACTTT
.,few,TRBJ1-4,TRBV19,CASRTGTDRTRANEKLFF,TGTGCCAGCAGGACCGGGACGGATAGAACTCGGGCTAATGAAAAACTGTTTTTT
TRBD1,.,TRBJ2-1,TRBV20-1,CSAQDRPLSDEQFF,TGCAGTGCTCAGGACAGGCCGTTGTCGGATGAGCAGTTCTTC
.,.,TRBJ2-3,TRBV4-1,CASSTTRFSTDTQYF,TGCGCCAGCAGCACGACGCGGTTTAGCACAGATACGCAGTATTTT
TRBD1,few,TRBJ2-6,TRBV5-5,CASSLAVQGDGANVLTF,TGTGCCAGCAGCCTGGCGGTACAGGGGGATGGGGCCAACGTCCTGACTTTC
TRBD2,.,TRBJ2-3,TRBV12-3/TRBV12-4,CASSLGLAGGESSTDTQYF,TGTGCCAGCAGTTTAGGGCTAGCGGGAGGGGAATCTTCCACAGATACGCAGTATTTT
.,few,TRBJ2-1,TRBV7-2,CASSFPRGYNEQFF,TGTGCCAGCAGCTTTCCCCGTGGCTACAATGAGCAGTTCTTC
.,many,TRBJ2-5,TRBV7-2,CASSLTRETQYF,TGTGCCAGCAGTTTAACTAGGGAGACCCAGTACTTC
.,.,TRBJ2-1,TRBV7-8,CASNTYKRGLPSNEQFF,TGTGCCAGCAATACTTATAAGAGGGGCTTGCCCTCCAATGAGCAGTTCTTC
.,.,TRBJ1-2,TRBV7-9,CASSSGTVGYTF,TGTGCCAGCAGCTCCGGGACTGTAGGCTACACCTTC
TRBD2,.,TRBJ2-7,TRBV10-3,CAISESSAGGPGEQYF,TGTGCCATCAGTGAGTCTTCCGCGGGGGGGCCCGGGGAGCAGTACTTC
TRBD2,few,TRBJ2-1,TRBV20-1,CSAEGLAGRNEQFF,TGCAGTGCGGAGGGACTAGCGGGAAGGAATGAGCAGTTCTTC
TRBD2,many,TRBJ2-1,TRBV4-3,CASSQESGLATGEQFF,TGCGCCAGCAGCCAAGAATCCGGACTAGCGACTGGTGAGCAGTTCTTC
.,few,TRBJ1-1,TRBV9,CASSVVLNTEAFF,TGTGCCAGCAGCGTAGTCCTGAACACTGAAGCTTTCTTT
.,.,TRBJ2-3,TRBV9,CASSVGSHTQYF,TGTGCCAGCAGCGTAGGGAGCCATACGCAGTATTTT
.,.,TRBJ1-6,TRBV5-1,CASSLAGQRNSPLHF,TGCGCCAGCAGCTTGGCCGGCCAAAGGAACTCACCCCTCCACTTT
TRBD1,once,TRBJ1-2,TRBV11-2,CASSLEPTGGGGYTF,TGTGCCAGCAGCTTAGAGCCGACAGGGGGCGGAGGCTACACCTTC